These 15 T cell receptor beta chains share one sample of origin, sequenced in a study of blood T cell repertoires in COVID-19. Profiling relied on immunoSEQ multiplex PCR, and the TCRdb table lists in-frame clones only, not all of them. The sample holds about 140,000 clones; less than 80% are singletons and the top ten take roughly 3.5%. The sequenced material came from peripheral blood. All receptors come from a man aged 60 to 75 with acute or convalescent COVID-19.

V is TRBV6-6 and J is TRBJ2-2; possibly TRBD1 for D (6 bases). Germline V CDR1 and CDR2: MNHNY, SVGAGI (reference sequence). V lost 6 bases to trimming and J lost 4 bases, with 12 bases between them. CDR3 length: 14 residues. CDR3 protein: CASSRDILTGELFF. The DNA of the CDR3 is TGTGCCAGCAGCCGGGACATCCTCACCGGGGAGCTGTTTTTT.

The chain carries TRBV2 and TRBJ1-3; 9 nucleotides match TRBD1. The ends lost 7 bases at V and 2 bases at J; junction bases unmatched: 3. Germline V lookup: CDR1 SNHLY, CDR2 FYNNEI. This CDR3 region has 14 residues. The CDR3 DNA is TGTGCCAGCATCAGGGACAGGGCTGGAAACACCATATATTTT. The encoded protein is CASIRDRAGNTIYF.

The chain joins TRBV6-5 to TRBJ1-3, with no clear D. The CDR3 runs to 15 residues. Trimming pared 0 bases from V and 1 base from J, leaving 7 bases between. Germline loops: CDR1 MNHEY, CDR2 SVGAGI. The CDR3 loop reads CASSYSKASGNTIYF. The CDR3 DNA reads TGTGCCAGCAGTTACTCGAAAGCTTCTGGAAACACCATATATTTT.

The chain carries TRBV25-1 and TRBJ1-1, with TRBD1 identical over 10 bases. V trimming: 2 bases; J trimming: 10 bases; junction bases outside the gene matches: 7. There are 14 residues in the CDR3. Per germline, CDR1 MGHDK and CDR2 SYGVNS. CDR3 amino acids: CASSEGTGAPGAFF. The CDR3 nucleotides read TGTGCCAGCAGTGAAGGGACAGGGGCCCCGGGAGCTTTCTTT.

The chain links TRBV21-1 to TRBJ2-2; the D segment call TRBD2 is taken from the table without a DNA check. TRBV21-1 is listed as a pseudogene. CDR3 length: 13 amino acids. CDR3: CASSITGAGELFF. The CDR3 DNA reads TGTGCCAGCAGCATCACGGGAGCCGGGGAGCTGTTTTTT.

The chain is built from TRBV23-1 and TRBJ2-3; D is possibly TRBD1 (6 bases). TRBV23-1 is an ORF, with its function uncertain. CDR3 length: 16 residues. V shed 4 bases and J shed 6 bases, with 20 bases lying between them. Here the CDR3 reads CASSPPNLRGSDTQYF. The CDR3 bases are TGCGCCAGCAGTCCCCCGAACCTAAGGGGGAGCGATACGCAGTATTTT.

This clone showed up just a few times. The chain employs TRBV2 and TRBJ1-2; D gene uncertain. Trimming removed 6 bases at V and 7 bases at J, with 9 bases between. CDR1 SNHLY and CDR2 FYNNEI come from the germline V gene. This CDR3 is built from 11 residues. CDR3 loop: CASSQTRGYTF. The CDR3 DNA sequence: TGTGCCAGCAGCCAAACACGTGGCTACACCTTC.

The CDR3 DNA reads TGTGCCAGCAGTTACTCCACTCAGGATAATGAAAAACTGTTTTTT. Amino acid sequence: CASSYSTQDNEKLFF. The chain links TRBV6-6 to TRBJ1-4, with D hard to call. Germline CDR1 MNHNY, CDR2 SVGAGI (reference sequence). Trimming removed 0 bases from V and 4 bases from J, with 9 bases in between. CDR3 length: 15 amino acids.

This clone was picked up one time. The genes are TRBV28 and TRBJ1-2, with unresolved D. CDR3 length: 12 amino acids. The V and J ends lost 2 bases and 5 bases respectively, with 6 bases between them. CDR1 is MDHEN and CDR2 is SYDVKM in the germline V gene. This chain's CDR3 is CASSLAGYGYTF. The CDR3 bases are TGTGCCAGCAGTTTAGCGGGTTATGGCTACACCTTC.

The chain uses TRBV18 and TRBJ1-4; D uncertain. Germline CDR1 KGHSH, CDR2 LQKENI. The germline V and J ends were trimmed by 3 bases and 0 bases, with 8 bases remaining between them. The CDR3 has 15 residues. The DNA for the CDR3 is TGTGCCAGCTCACCTGGACTGACAACTAATGAAAAACTGTTTTTT. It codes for CASSPGLTTNEKLFF.

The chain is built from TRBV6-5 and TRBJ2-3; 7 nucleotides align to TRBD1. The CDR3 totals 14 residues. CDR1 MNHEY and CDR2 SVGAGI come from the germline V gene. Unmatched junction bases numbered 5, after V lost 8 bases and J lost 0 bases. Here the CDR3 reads CASSDRSSTDTQYF. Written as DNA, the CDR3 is TGTGCCAGCTCGGACAGGTCTAGCACAGATACGCAGTATTTT.

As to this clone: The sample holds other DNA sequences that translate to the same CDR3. CDR3 in DNA: TGCGCCAGCAGCTTGGGGCAGAGCACAGATACGCAGTATTTT. Translating it yields CASSLGQSTDTQYF. J is TRBJ2-3 and V is TRBV5-1; D is ambiguous. This CDR3 comprises 14 residues. V lost 0 bases and J lost 0, with 5 bases in between. Germline V gene lookup returns CDR1 SGHRS and CDR2 YFSETQ.

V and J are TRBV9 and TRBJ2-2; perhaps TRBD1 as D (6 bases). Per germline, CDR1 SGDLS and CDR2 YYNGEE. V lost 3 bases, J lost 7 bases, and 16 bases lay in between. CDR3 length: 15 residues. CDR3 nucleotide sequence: TGTGCCAGCAGCGAGGGGGTGGGCACTGGCGGGGAGCTGTTTTTT. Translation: CASSEGVGTGGELFF.

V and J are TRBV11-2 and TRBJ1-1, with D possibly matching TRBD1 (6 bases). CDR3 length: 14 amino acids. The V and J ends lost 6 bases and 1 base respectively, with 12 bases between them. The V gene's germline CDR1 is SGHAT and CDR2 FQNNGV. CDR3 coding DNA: TGTGCCAGCAGTCTAGGGGGACCGAACACTGAAGCTTTCTTT. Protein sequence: CASSLGGPNTEAFF.

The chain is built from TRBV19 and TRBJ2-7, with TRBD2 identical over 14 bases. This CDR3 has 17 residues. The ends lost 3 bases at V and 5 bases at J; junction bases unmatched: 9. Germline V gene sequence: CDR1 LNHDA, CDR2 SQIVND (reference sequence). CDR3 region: CASSMGGLAGVYNEQYF. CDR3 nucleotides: TGTGCCAGTAGTATGGGGGGACTAGCGGGAGTGTACAACGAGCAGTACTTC.